The 10 T cell receptor beta chains in this list originate from one sample, sequenced in a study of blood T cell repertoires in COVID-19. Here immunoSEQ multiplex PCR was the method, and the copy in TCRdb shows in-frame clones only, minus some. The sample carries 270,000 or so clones, about 86% recorded once. The sequenced sample was PBMCs or T cells enriched from blood (not recorded which). These receptors all come from a middle-aged man who had recovered from COVID-19.

This sequence joins TRBV28 and TRBJ1-4; TRBD1 might be the D (5 bases). Germline assignment: CDR1 MDHEN and CDR2 SYDVKM. Trimming removed 7 bases at V and 3 bases at J, with 12 bases between. This CDR3 has 14 amino acids. The DNA for the CDR3 is TGTGCCAGCAAGTGGGGGGTCTCTAATGAAAAACTGTTTTTT. Its protein is CASKWGVSNEKLFF.

The V and J genes are TRBV14 and TRBJ1-1; 9 nucleotides match TRBD1. The CDR3 has 16 amino acids. V lost 2 bases to trimming and J lost 6 bases; unmatched junction nucleotides: 10. Germline assignment: CDR1 SGHDN and CDR2 FVKESK. CDR3 sequence reads: CASSQPRQGGVSEAFF. The CDR3 region has the DNA TGTGCCAGCAGCCAACCTCGACAGGGGGGTGTCTCTGAAGCTTTCTTT. The variable domain in full, with the rest retrieved from reference TRBV14 and TRBJ1-1, is EAGVTQFPSHSVIEKGQTVTLRCDPISGHDNLYWYRRVMGKEIKFLLHFVKESKQDESGMPNNRFLAERTGGTYSTLKVQPAELEDSGVYFCASSQPRQGGVSEAFFGQGTRLTVV.

The chain links TRBV9 to TRBJ2-3; perhaps TRBD2 as D (6 bases). Per germline, CDR1 SGDLS and CDR2 YYNGEE. The CDR3 extends over 16 amino acids. Trimming removed 4 bases at V and 0 bases at J, with 15 bases between. The CDR3 loop reads CASSPQRASSTDTQYF. DNA of the CDR3: TGTGCCAGCAGCCCGCAGCGGGCTTCTAGCACAGATACGCAGTATTTT.

The gene calls are TRBV5-6 and TRBJ2-3; possible D gene TRBD1, 5 bases. Germline CDR1 and CDR2: SGHDT and YYEEEE. The germline V and J ends were trimmed by 3 bases and 0 bases, with 11 bases remaining between them. The CDR3 runs 15 residues. The CDR3 DNA reads as TGTGCCAGCAGCTGGGCCCACAGGAGCACAGATACGCAGTATTTT. Translation gives CASSWAHRSTDTQYF.

This clone was counted only a few times. V and J are TRBV29-1 and TRBJ1-5; D is uncertain. The ends were cut back, 5 bases at V and 4 bases at J, with 12 bases in the middle. This CDR3 is 13 amino acids long. Germline CDR1 and CDR2: SQVTM and ANQGSEA. CDR3 amino acids: CSVSHSTNQPQHF. The CDR3 DNA follows: TGCAGCGTTTCCCACAGTACTAATCAGCCCCAGCATTTT. The complete variable domain, with remaining parts taken from reference TRBV29-1 and TRBJ1-5, reads SAVISQKPSRDICQRGTSLTIQCQVDSQVTMMFWYRQQPGQSLTLIATANQGSEATYESGFVIDKFPISRPNLTFSTLTVSNMSPEDSSIYLCSVSHSTNQPQHFGDGTRLSIL.

The rearrangement joins TRBV4-1 to TRBJ2-7; 8 positions match TRBD1. There are 15 residues in the CDR3. After removal of 3 bases from V and 3 bases from J, the junction contained 7 bases not matched to a gene. CDR1 and CDR2 (germline): MGHRA, YSYEKL. The CDR3 loop reads CASSQGWTGNYEQYF. CDR3 DNA: TGCGCCAGCAGCCAGGGTTGGACAGGGAACTACGAGCAGTACTTC.

The chain combines TRBV5-6 with TRBJ1-1; no reliable D call. This CDR3 is 16 amino acids long. CDR1 is SGHDT and CDR2 is YYEEEE in the germline V gene. V dropped 2 bases and J dropped 6 bases, with 20 bases sitting between them. CDR3 residues: CASSFAGLNTGAEAFF. As DNA, the CDR3 is TGTGCCAGCAGCTTTGCGGGTCTAAATACCGGAGCTGAAGCTTTCTTT.

The chain has TRBV21-1 and TRBJ2-2; the listed D gene, TRBD1, was not tested against the DNA. TRBV21-1 represents a pseudogene. The CDR3 runs 18 residues. The CDR3 DNA sequence: TGTGCCAGCAGCAAATCGGACTCCGGACAGGTGGGGACCGGGGAGCTGTTTTTT. It specifies CASSKSDSGQVGTGELFF.

This chain joins TRBV5-6 and TRBJ2-2; D remains unclear. This CDR3 is 14 amino acids long. Deletions cut 2 bases from V and 5 bases from J, with 10 bases between. From germline, CDR1 is SGHDT and CDR2 YYEEEE. CDR3 protein: CASSLRRYTGELFF. For the CDR3, the DNA is TGTGCCAGCAGCTTACGCCGGTATACCGGGGAGCTGTTTTTT.

V usage is TRBV9 and J usage is TRBJ2-7; 9 nucleotides line up with TRBD1. This CDR3 contains 14 residues. J lost 5 bases, V lost 4 bases, and 7 bases had no gene match. Germline assignment: CDR1 SGDLS and CDR2 YYNGEE. For the CDR3, the DNA is TGTGCCAGCAGCCCCCGGGACAGGGTCAACGAGCAGTACTTC. Translating gives CASSPRDRVNEQYF.